One and the same sample provided the 20 T cell receptor beta chains below, sequenced in a study of CXCR3-negative and CXCR3-positive naive CD8 T cells. Study-level points and caveats: CXCR3-positive naive cells had TRB CDR3s that were more hydrophobic than CXCR3-negative naive cells had.

These receptors' antigens are unknown. The TRB libraries of cDNA were built by UMI-labeled 5' RACE. TCRdb re-called the 5' RACE reads, yielding one record per CDR3 amino acid sequence without DNA. This sample's table reports 55,000 to 70,000 distinct CDR3 sequences. Input material: naive CXCR3+ CD8+ T cells from blood. Described subset: CD45RO-CCR7+CD27+CD95- naive CD8+ T cells expressing CXCR3 (TNR3+). These receptors all come from a human donor in good health. Some clones in this sample may be carry-over from other donors' samples.

The chain couples TRBV7-9 to TRBJ2-3; the TCRdb call, TRBD2, lacks DNA for checking. Germline V CDR1 and CDR2: SEHNR, FQNEAQ (reference sequence). The CDR3 length is 17 residues. The CDR3 loop reads CASSLVWGDSLTDTQYF.

The chain employs TRBV4-1 and TRBJ2-7. The germline CDR1 and CDR2 sequences are MGHRA and YSYEKL. This CDR3 comprises 13 residues. The CDR3 here is CASSQDSLYEQYF.

V and J are TRBV6-2 or TRBV6-3 and TRBJ1-2; TCRdb calls TRBD1, which cannot be checked without DNA. The CDR3 is 13 amino acids. Germline CDR1 and CDR2: MNHEY and SVGEGT. The CDR3 spells CASSQDTYYGYTF.

The chain carries TRBV11-3 and TRBJ2-1; TCRdb proposes TRBD1, but this gene call is untestable without DNA. Germline CDR1 SGHNT, CDR2 YENEEA. CDR3 length: 16 residues. The CDR3 sequence is CASSPGRIGTDNEQFF.

CDR3 in amino acids: CASSFGQLNEKLFF. The chain joins TRBV7-9 to TRBJ1-4; TCRdb lists TRBD1, though no DNA is available to test this call. Germline CDR1 SEHNR, CDR2 FQNEAQ (reference sequence). The CDR3 spans 14 residues.

The genes are TRBV2 and TRBJ2-7. Germline assignment: CDR1 SNHLY and CDR2 FYNNEI. This CDR3 has 12 residues. Here the CDR3 reads CASSDPWGEQYF.

The rearrangement links TRBV19 to TRBJ1-4; TCRdb proposes TRBD1, but this gene call is untestable without DNA. Germline CDR1 LNHDA, CDR2 SQIVND (reference sequence). This CDR3 contains 15 residues. This CDR3 is CASSPRTKDNEKLFF.

The CDR3 protein is CASSSPRDRGEQYF. This rearrangement joins TRBV12-3 or TRBV12-4 to TRBJ2-7; TCRdb gives TRBD1 as the D gene, but with no DNA this cannot be confirmed. CDR3 size: 14 residues.

V is TRBV20-1 and J is TRBJ2-7; TCRdb outputs TRBD2, but without DNA this stays unchecked. The CDR3 loop spans 16 amino acids. Per germline, CDR1 DFQATT and CDR2 SNEGSKA (reference sequence). This CDR3 is CSARGRYSLNSYEQYF.

This chain connects TRBV7-9 to TRBJ2-7; TCRdb returns TRBD1, unconfirmable since there is no DNA. The germline V gene encodes CDR1 SEHNR and CDR2 FQNEAQ (reference sequence). The CDR3 runs to 14 residues. This chain's CDR3 is CASSFLDRVYEQYF.

V and J are TRBV19 and TRBJ1-1. Germline V CDR1 and CDR2: LNHDA, SQIVND (reference sequence). CDR3 size: 13 residues. CDR3: CASSMPVGTEAFF.

The chain links TRBV7-9 to TRBJ2-7; TCRdb gives TRBD1 as the D gene, but with no DNA this cannot be confirmed. The CDR3 contains 22 residues. Germline CDR1 and CDR2: SEHNR and FQNEAQ (reference sequence). This CDR3 reads CASSSGAASRVRDDGGYYEQYF. The complete variable domain, with remaining parts taken from reference TRBV7-9 and TRBJ2-7, reads DTGVSQNPRHKITKRGQNVTFRCDPISEHNRLYWYRQTLGQGPEFLTYFQNEAQLEKSRLLSDRFSAERPKGSFSTLEIQRTEQGDSAMYLCASSSGAASRVRDDGGYYEQYFGPGTRLTVT.

The V call is TRBV20-1, the J call TRBJ1-2. CDR1 is DFQATT and CDR2 is SNEGSKA in the germline V gene (reference sequence). The CDR3 runs to 13 residues. CDR3: CSARDKDNYGYTF.

The chain is built from TRBV7-9 and TRBJ2-7; TCRdb reports TRBD2, a call that lacks DNA to check it against. This CDR3 has 14 residues. Looked up from germline, CDR1 is SEHNR and CDR2 is FQNEAQ (reference sequence). CDR3 region: CASTEAGGYVEQYF.

V usage is TRBV12-3 or TRBV12-4 and J usage is TRBJ2-3; without DNA, the TCRdb call of TRBD1 cannot be checked. This CDR3 spans 14 amino acids. CDR3 residues: CASGGADGTDTQYF.

The chain joins TRBV29-1 to TRBJ1-2; the TCRdb call, TRBD1, lacks DNA for checking. CDR1 is SQVTM and CDR2 is ANQGSEA in the germline V gene. The CDR3 is made up of 13 amino acids. The CDR3 here is CSVDRGAGYGYTF.

The chain uses TRBV20-1 and TRBJ2-7; TCRdb calls TRBD1, which cannot be checked without DNA. This CDR3 comprises 12 residues. Germline lookup yields CDR1 DFQATT and CDR2 SNEGSKA (reference sequence). This CDR3 reads CSARNVGPLQYF.

The chain uses TRBV28 and TRBJ2-3; TCRdb's D call, TRBD2, is unchecked because there is no DNA. The length of the CDR3 is 17 residues. From germline, CDR1 is MDHEN and CDR2 SYDVKM. This CDR3 reads CASSLSGTSGTTDTQYF. The full variable domain, with the rest looked up from reference TRBV28 and TRBJ2-3, is DVKVTQSSRYLVKRTGEKVFLECVQDMDHENMFWYRQDPGLGLRLIYFSYDVKMKEKGDIPEGYSVSREKKERFSLILESASTNQTSMYLCASSLSGTSGTTDTQYFGPGTRLTVL.

V gene TRBV10-1 combines with J gene TRBJ2-3; the D gene TCRdb calls, TRBD2, cannot be checked with no DNA. Germline values: CDR1 WNHNN, CDR2 SYGVQD (reference sequence). The CDR3 consists of 16 residues. CDR3 amino acids: CASNGNGTSCTDTQYF.

The chain combines TRBV12-3 or TRBV12-4 with TRBJ1-5. There are 15 residues in the CDR3. The CDR3 loop is CASSYDSHSNQPQHF.